Below are 9 T cell receptor beta chains sequenced from a single sample in a study of cytomegalovirus exposure and HLA in healthy donors. PCR primers comprised 60 Vbeta and 13 Jbeta primers. Using immunoSEQ multiplex PCR, the repertoire was profiled, and TCRdb retains in-frame clones only, with some absent. This table holds some 200,000 clones, 65% to 85% found once. Sequenced sample: PBMCs. The receptors were gathered from a boy aged 2 to 10 in good health and CMV-seronegative.

The chain recombines TRBV11-2 with TRBJ2-6; D unresolved. This CDR3 has 17 residues. Germline V lookup: CDR1 SGHAT, CDR2 FQNNGV. The ends were cut back, 0 bases at V and 0 bases at J, with 9 bases in the middle. CDR3 protein: CASSLDERSSGANVLTF. The CDR3 bases are TGTGCCAGCAGCTTAGATGAACGTAGCTCTGGGGCCAACGTCCTGACTTTC.

The V gene is TRBV7-4, the J gene TRBJ1-1, with D hard to call. This CDR3 is built from 15 residues. From germline, CDR1 is SGHVT and CDR2 SQSDAQ. V was cut by 3 bases and J by 0 bases, with 11 bases left in between. The CDR3 nucleotides are TGTGCCAGCAGCTTGGAGGGCCACATGAACACTGAAGCTTTCTTT. Encoded protein: CASSLEGHMNTEAFF.

The table lists this clone with a count of one. The chain recombines TRBV2 with TRBJ2-5, with 10 bases fitting TRBD1. The CDR3 totals 16 residues. V trimming: 6 bases; J trimming: 3 bases; junction bases outside the gene matches: 10. Germline CDR1 reads SNHLY; CDR2 reads FYNNEI. As DNA, the CDR3 is TGTGCCAGCAGCCTCAGACGGACAGGGGGAAAAGAGACCCAGTACTTC. Its translation is CASSLRRTGGKETQYF.

The CDR3 spells CATRPSGGSLQETQYF. The DNA for the CDR3 is TGTGCCACCCGGCCTAGCGGGGGGTCCTTACAAGAGACCCAGTACTTC. This chain uses TRBV18 with TRBJ2-5; TRBD2 matches 11 bases. The CDR3 has 16 amino acids. Germline values: CDR1 KGHSH, CDR2 LQKENI. Trimming at V came to 10 bases and at J to 2 bases, leaving 12 bases not matched to a gene.

The chain joins TRBV12-5 to TRBJ2-5; 8 bases match TRBD1. V lost 1 base to trimming and J lost 5 bases; unmatched junction nucleotides: 12. Germline V gene sequence: CDR1 LGHNT, CDR2 FRNRAP. This CDR3 region has 17 residues. The CDR3 protein is CASGLAYRQGFFETQYF. The DNA for the CDR3 is TGTGCTAGTGGTTTGGCCTACCGACAGGGGTTTTTCGAGACCCAGTACTTC.

The chain couples TRBV7-2 to TRBJ2-7; 7 bases agree with TRBD1. V dropped 1 base and J dropped 2; count of bases not matched to a gene: 2. This CDR3 has 14 amino acids. Germline CDR1 and CDR2: SGHTA and FQGNSA. CDR3 in amino acids: CASSLGGTAYEQYF. The CDR3 region has the DNA TGTGCCAGCAGCTTAGGTGGGACAGCCTACGAGCAGTACTTC. The whole variable domain, remainder taken from reference TRBV7-2 and TRBJ2-7, is GAGVSQSPSNKVTEKGKDVELRCDPISGHTALYWYRQSLGQGLEFLIYFQGNSAPDKSGLPSDRFSAERTGGSVSTLTIQRTQQEDSAVYLCASSLGGTAYEQYFGPGTRLTVT.

The rearrangement uses TRBV4-3 and TRBJ2-1, with D tentatively TRBD1 (6 bases). The germline V gene has CDR1 LGHNA and CDR2 YSLEER. The V end was cut by 2 bases, the J end by 0 bases, with 14 bases between. This CDR3 contains 17 residues. CDR3 sequence reads: CASSQSTGPSSYNEQFF. In DNA form, the CDR3 reads TGCGCCAGCAGCCAATCGACAGGACCCAGCTCCTACAATGAGCAGTTCTTC.

The chain employs TRBV4-3 and TRBJ2-7; the D gene is possibly TRBD2 (5 bases). From germline, CDR1 is LGHNA and CDR2 YSLEER. The CDR3 covers 15 residues. The V gene lost 0 bases and the J gene lost 5 bases, with 14 bases spanning the gap. The CDR3: CASSQDRGFLDEQYF. The CDR3 coding sequence is TGCGCCAGCAGCCAAGATCGGGGTTTTTTGGACGAGCAGTACTTC.

The V and J genes are TRBV30 and TRBJ1-2; D is ambiguous. Trimming took off 2 bases at V and 4 bases at J, with 14 bases between the two ends. Germline assignment: CDR1 GTSNPN and CDR2 SVGIG (reference sequence). CDR3 length: 14 residues. The CDR3 nucleotides are TGTGCCTGGAGTTTAGTACCTAGAATCTATGGCTACACCTTC. Translating gives CAWSLVPRIYGYTF.